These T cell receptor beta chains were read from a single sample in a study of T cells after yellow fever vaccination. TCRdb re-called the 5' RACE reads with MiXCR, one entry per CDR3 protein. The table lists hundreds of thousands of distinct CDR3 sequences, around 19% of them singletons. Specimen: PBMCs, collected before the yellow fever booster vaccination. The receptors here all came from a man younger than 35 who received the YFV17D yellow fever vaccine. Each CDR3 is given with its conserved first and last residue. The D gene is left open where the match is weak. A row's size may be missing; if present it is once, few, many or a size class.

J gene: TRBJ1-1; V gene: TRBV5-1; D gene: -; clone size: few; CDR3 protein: CASSPAIEAFF
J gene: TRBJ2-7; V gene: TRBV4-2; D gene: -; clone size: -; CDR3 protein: CASSQGRGRQASYEQYF
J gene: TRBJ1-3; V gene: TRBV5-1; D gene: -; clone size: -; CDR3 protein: CASSLVQAVGGNTIYF
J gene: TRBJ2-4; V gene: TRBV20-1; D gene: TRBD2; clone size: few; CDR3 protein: CSARAGGDIQYF
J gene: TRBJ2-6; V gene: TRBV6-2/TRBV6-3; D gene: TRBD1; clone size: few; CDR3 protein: CASRAGQGRGANVLTF
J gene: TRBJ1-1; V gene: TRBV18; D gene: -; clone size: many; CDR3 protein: CASSPTLNTEAFF
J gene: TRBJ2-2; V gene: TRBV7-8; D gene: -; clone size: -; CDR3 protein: CASSSGAKYTGELFF
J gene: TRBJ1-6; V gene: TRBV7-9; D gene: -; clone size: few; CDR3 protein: CASSPGRSNSPLHF
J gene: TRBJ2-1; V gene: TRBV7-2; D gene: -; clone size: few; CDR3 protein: CASSRNGKWDNEQFF
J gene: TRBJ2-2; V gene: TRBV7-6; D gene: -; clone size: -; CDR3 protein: CASSPRRRARGAPNTGELFF
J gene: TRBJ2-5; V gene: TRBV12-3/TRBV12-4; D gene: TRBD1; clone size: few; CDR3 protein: CASSPTGQGNRGTQYF
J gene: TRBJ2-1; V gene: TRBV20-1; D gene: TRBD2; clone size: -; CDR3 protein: CSATSMREVEQFF
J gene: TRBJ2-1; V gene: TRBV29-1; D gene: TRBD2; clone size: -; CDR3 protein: CSVGDPGLVNEQFF
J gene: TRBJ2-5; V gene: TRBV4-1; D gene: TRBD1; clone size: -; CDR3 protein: CASSHRQGATQYF
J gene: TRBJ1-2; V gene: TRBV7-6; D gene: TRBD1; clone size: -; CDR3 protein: CASSPRTGWDGYTF
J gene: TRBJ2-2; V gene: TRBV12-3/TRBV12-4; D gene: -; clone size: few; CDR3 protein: CASGAFQGVGELFF
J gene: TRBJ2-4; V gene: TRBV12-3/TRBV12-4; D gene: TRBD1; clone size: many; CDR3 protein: CASSPGQGLAKNIQYF
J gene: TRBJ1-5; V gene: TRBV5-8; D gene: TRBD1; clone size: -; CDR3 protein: CANLTGGPSNQPQHF
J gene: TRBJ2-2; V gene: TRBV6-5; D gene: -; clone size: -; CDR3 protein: CASSDRKLGDTGELFF
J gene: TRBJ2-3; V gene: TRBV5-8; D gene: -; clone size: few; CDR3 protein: CASSWGLMEVRTDTQYF
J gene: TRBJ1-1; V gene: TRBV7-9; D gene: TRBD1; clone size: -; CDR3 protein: CASRFASGQENTEAFF
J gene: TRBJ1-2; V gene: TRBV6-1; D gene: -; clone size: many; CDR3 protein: CASSREGDPTYGYTF
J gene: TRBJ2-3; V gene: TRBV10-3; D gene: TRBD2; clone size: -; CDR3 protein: CAISPTSGEILSTDTQYF
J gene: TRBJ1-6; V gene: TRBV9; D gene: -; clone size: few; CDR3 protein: CASSVDLNGLSSPLHF
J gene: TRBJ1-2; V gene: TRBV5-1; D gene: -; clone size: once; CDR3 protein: CASRSQKRYTF
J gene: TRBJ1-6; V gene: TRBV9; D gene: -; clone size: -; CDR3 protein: CASSVGQGVNSPLHF
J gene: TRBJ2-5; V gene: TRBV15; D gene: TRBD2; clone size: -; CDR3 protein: CATSRYTGGEETQYF
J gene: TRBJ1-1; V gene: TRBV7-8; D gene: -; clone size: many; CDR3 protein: CASSPIYRSTEAFF